The clone carrying this T cell receptor beta chain came up many times. The antigen remains undetermined. This sample was taken from a study of spatial heterogeneity in lung cancer. Across the study: Within raw reads, each unique TCR and UMI combination appeared on average more than ten times.

Carried by each TCR cDNA molecule was a unique molecular identifier. MiXCR, run by TCRdb on the 5' RACE reads, gives a single entry per CDR3 protein. This sample carries about 13,000 distinct CDR3 sequences, approximately 4.6% of them seen once, and the ten largest clones take approximately 26%. As for time point: sample taken at primary tumor resection. Findings of the study overall: The study found that expanded intratumoral alpha and beta TCR counts tracked tumor mutation counts.

The sequence derives from a male donor with early-stage non-small cell lung cancer. The sequences come from lung tumor tissue, collected at surgery.

DNA for the CDR3: TGCGCCAGCAGCCCGGGGACAGAGGACGAGCAGTACTTC. It encodes CASSPGTEDEQYF. The genes are TRBV5-1 and TRBJ2-7, with 7 bases matching TRBD1. The CDR3 contains 13 residues. J lost 5 bases, V lost 4 bases, and 6 bases had no gene match. The V gene's germline CDR1 is SGHRS and CDR2 YFSETQ.